This passage covers 32 T cell receptor beta chains from one sample sequenced in a study of blood T cell repertoires in COVID-19. Sequencing used immunoSEQ multiplex PCR; TCRdb keeps in-frame clones, though not all of them. This repertoire shows about 280,000 clones, approximately 85% found once; its top ten account for 5.1%. Sample: peripheral blood. These receptors were taken from a man aged 50-60 years with active or convalescent COVID-19.

V and J are TRBV20-1 and TRBJ2-7; a possible D gene is TRBD2 (6 bases). V was pared by 6 bases and J by 2 bases, with 8 bases between. The CDR3 extends over 11 amino acids. Per germline, CDR1 DFQATT and CDR2 SNEGSKA (reference sequence). The CDR3 bases are TGCAGTGCGACGGGGGCCTACGAGCAGTACTTC. Amino acids: CSATGAYEQYF.

This clone came up once. The chain links TRBV5-6 to TRBJ2-1; weak D call: TRBD2 (6 bases). The germline CDR1 and CDR2 sequences are SGHDT and YYEEEE. CDR3 length equals 16 residues. The V end lost 4 bases, the J end lost 6 bases, and 20 bases lay between the germline ends. The CDR3 is CASSRPSEGQGNEQFF. The DNA of the CDR3 is TGTGCCAGCAGCCGACCGTCGGAGGGCCAGGGCAATGAGCAGTTCTTC.

The chain is built from TRBV28 and TRBJ2-2; D is uncertain. V was clipped by 3 bases and J by 1 base, with 6 bases between them. Germline V gives CDR1 MDHEN, CDR2 SYDVKM. CDR3 length equals 14 residues. CDR3 in DNA: TGTGCCAGCAGTTTGCGTAGGAACACCGGGGAGCTGTTTTTT. Protein: CASSLRRNTGELFF.

V and J are TRBV5-1 and TRBJ1-1; D uncertain. Germline-derived CDR1 and CDR2 are SGHRS and YFSETQ. V was trimmed by 4 bases and J by 0 bases, leaving 16 bases between them. The CDR3 is made up of 16 amino acids. The CDR3 DNA reads as TGCGCCAGCAGCCGGAGGGCAGCTAGCATGAACACTGAAGCTTTCTTT. Translating gives CASSRRAASMNTEAFF.

This chain links TRBV6-1 with TRBJ2-3; TRBD1 matches at 11 bases. Losses at the gene ends were 3 bases for V and 6 bases for J; bases not matched to a gene: 8. Germline assignment: CDR1 MNHNS and CDR2 SASEGT. The CDR3 is made up of 16 amino acids. CDR3 in amino acids: CASSDLWGQGVDTQYF. In DNA, the CDR3 is TGTGCCAGCAGTGATTTATGGGGACAGGGGGTGGATACGCAGTATTTT.

This clone was observed a handful of times. The chain links TRBV2 to TRBJ2-7; 7 bases are a match to TRBD1. The junction had 1 base not matched to a gene; V was cut back by 6 bases and J by 2 bases. CDR3 size: 12 residues. Germline values: CDR1 SNHLY, CDR2 FYNNEI. CDR3 protein: CASRGQTYEQYF. CDR3 DNA: TGTGCCAGCAGGGGACAGACCTACGAGCAGTACTTC.

V and J are TRBV3-1 (or the pseudogene TRBV3-2) and TRBJ2-5; 9 positions agree with TRBD2. The V gene's germline CDR1 is LGHDT and CDR2 YNNKEL (reference sequence). The CDR3 extends over 16 amino acids. Unmatched junction bases numbered 4, after V lost 1 base and J lost 1 base. The CDR3 DNA reads TGTGCCAGCAGCCAAGCGGGCGGGAGGGGCCAAGAGACCCAGTACTTC. Protein: CASSQAGGRGQETQYF.

Worth noting for this clone: The same CDR3 arises from other DNA sequences in this sample as well. The V call is TRBV5-6, the J call TRBJ2-5; D not resolved. Trimming removed 0 bases at V and 2 bases at J, with 5 bases between. The CDR3 covers 13 residues. CDR1 and CDR2 (germline): SGHDT, YYEEEE. In DNA, the CDR3 is TGTGCCAGCAGCTTGGGCAGTCAAGAGACCCAGTACTTC. Translated, it gives CASSLGSQETQYF.

The V and J genes are TRBV5-1 and TRBJ1-1, with TRBD1 as a possible D gene (5 bases). Trimming shortened V by 4 bases and J by 3 bases, and 16 bases separated the two germline ends. Germline-derived CDR1 and CDR2 are SGHRS and YFSETQ. The CDR3 is made up of 15 amino acids. CDR3 sequence reads: CASSPAGGADTEAFF. The CDR3, as DNA: TGCGCCAGCAGCCCCGCCGGGGGAGCGGACACTGAAGCTTTCTTT.

This chain connects TRBV18 to TRBJ1-3; 8 bases map to TRBD1. The CDR3 runs 18 residues. The V and J ends lost 5 bases and 1 base, in that order; junction bases with no gene match: 13. Germline V CDR1 and CDR2: KGHSH, LQKENI. CDR3 nucleotides: TGTGCCAGCTCATCGGCTCCGGGACAGGCAGTGTCTGGAAACACCATATATTTT. Protein product: CASSSAPGQAVSGNTIYF. Full variable domain (remainder filled in from reference TRBV18 and TRBJ1-3): NAGVMQNPRHLVRRRGQEARLRCSPMKGHSHVYWYRQLPEEGLKFMVYLQKENIIDESGMPKERFSAEFPKEGPSILRIQQVVRGDSAAYFCASSSAPGQAVSGNTIYFGEGSWLTVV.

This rearrangement joins TRBV19 to TRBJ2-2; the match to TRBD2 covers 7 bases. CDR3 length: 13 residues. CDR1 and CDR2 from the germline V gene are LNHDA and SQIVND (reference sequence). V shed 10 bases and J 1 base; nucleotides not matched to a gene: 3. The CDR3 protein is CATGRLNTGELFF. DNA of the CDR3: TGTGCCACCGGGAGGTTGAACACCGGGGAGCTGTTTTTT.

In DNA form, the CDR3 reads TGTGCCAGCAGTTTATCTCTGAGTGGGCAGGTTGATGAGCCCCAGCATTTT. Amino acid sequence: CASSLSLSGQVDEPQHF. V and J are TRBV27 and TRBJ1-5; D uncertain. Between the trimmed V and J ends, which lost 0 bases and 8 bases, there was a span of 20 bases. CDR1 and CDR2 from the germline V gene are MNHEY and SMNVEV (reference sequence). The CDR3 consists of 17 residues.

The chain carries TRBV2 and TRBJ1-4; possible D gene TRBD1, 5 bases. Germline assignment: CDR1 SNHLY and CDR2 FYNNEI. The CDR3 extends over 13 amino acids. V shed 7 bases and J shed 11 bases, with 17 bases lying between them. CDR3 coding DNA: TGTGCCAGCACCCTAAATCGGGAGGGGAAACTGTTTTTT. Amino acid sequence: CASTLNREGKLFF. The full variable domain, with the rest looked up from reference TRBV2 and TRBJ1-4, is EPEVTQTPSHQVTQMGQEVILRCVPISNHLYFYWYRQILGQKVEFLVSFYNNEISEKSEIFDDQFSVERPDGSNFTLKIRSTKLEDSAMYFCASTLNREGKLFFGSGTQLSVL.

This clone was recorded only once. The gene calls are TRBV6-5 and TRBJ2-1; tentatively, D is TRBD2 (5 bases). The CDR3 has 14 amino acids. Trimming left V 2 bases short and J 10 bases short, with 15 bases between. From germline, CDR1 is MNHEY and CDR2 SVGAGI. CDR3 coding DNA: TGTGCCAGCAGTTACCGACGGAGCGGTGTGGAGCAGTTCTTC. This gives the protein CASSYRRSGVEQFF.

The sample holds a few counts of this clone. V gene TRBV6-5 combines with J gene TRBJ2-7; 9 bases are a match to TRBD1. Germline trimming cut 4 bases from V and 1 base from J; bases unmatched to any gene: 5. Germline CDR1 and CDR2: MNHEY and SVGAGI. This CDR3 is built from 15 residues. The CDR3 DNA reads TGTGCCAGCAGTTCCCCGGGACAGGGTTCCTACGAGCAGTACTTC. Protein: CASSSPGQGSYEQYF.

The V call is TRBV24-1, the J call TRBJ2-7; possibly TRBD2 for D (5 bases). With 3 bases removed from V and 7 bases from J, the gap between germline ends came to 12 bases. There are 13 residues in the CDR3. CDR1 is KGHDR and CDR2 is SFDVKD in the germline V gene. CDR3 loop: CATSDGSSDEQYF. The CDR3 DNA follows: TGTGCCACCAGTGATGGGAGTTCGGATGAGCAGTACTTC.

V gene TRBV7-9 combines with J gene TRBJ1-3; D is unclear. V dropped 5 bases and J dropped 0 bases, with 14 bases sitting between them. This CDR3 region has 16 residues. Germline V CDR1 and CDR2: SEHNR, FQNEAQ (reference sequence). The chain's CDR3 is CASSPPTPSSGNTIYF. The CDR3 DNA reads TGTGCCAGCAGCCCCCCGACACCGAGCTCTGGAAACACCATATATTTT.

The chain is built from TRBV5-6 and TRBJ2-2; tentatively, D is TRBD2 (6 bases). V lost 0 bases and J 5 bases, leaving 11 bases between the germline ends. CDR1 and CDR2 (germline): SGHDT, YYEEEE. The CDR3 has 15 residues. CDR3 nucleotides: TGTGCCAGCAGCTTGGTTGCTAGCGTAACCGGGGAGCTGTTTTTT. Its protein is CASSLVASVTGELFF.

The chain combines TRBV5-5 with TRBJ1-4, with D possibly matching TRBD1 (5 bases). The CDR3 has 13 amino acids. The V gene lost 4 bases and the J gene lost 5 bases, with 9 bases spanning the gap. Looked up from germline, CDR1 is SGHKS and CDR2 is YYEKEE (reference sequence). The CDR3 coding sequence is TGTGCCAGCAGCCCGGGACTGAATGAAAAACTGTTTTTT. Its translation is CASSPGLNEKLFF.

As to this clone: Other DNA variants within this sample encode the same CDR3. This chain uses TRBV19 with TRBJ1-2; the D gene is possibly TRBD1 (5 bases). The CDR3 runs to 13 residues. V was shortened by 1 base and J by 5 bases, with 8 bases between the two germline ends. Per the germline V gene, CDR1 is LNHDA and CDR2 is SQIVND (reference sequence). CDR3 in DNA: TGTGCCAGTAGTATAGGGGGGGGATATGGCTACACCTTC. Translation: CASSIGGGYGYTF.

In this sample, this clone turned up once. This sequence joins TRBV6-2 or TRBV6-3 and TRBJ2-5; 8 nucleotides match TRBD1. Germline loops: CDR1 MNHEY, CDR2 SVGEGT. Losses at the gene ends were 7 bases for V and 6 bases for J; bases not matched to a gene: 25. The CDR3 loop spans 19 amino acids. In nucleotides, the CDR3 is TGTGCCAGCACCCCAGCCAGGGGGCAAGCCGGCTCGTATCTGCAGACCCAGTACTTC. Translated, it gives CASTPARGQAGSYLQTQYF.

The chain couples TRBV28 to TRBJ2-3, with 8 bases matching TRBD2. V gave up 6 bases and J gave up 6 bases; unmatched junction bases: 8. This CDR3 is 14 amino acids long. Germline V gene data show CDR1 as MDHEN and CDR2 as SYDVKM. Written as DNA, the CDR3 is TGTGCCAGCAGATCACCGGGACTAGGGGATACGCAGTATTTT. Translating gives CASRSPGLGDTQYF.

V usage is TRBV6-5 and J usage is TRBJ2-5, with D unresolved. CDR3 size: 14 residues. Trimming removed 4 bases at V and 2 bases at J, with 11 bases between. Germline V gives CDR1 MNHEY, CDR2 SVGAGI. In DNA form, the CDR3 reads TGTGCCAGCAGTTTCAGGTCCACTCAAGAGACCCAGTACTTC. Residues: CASSFRSTQETQYF.

This clone has just a few counts. The chain joins TRBV12-3 or TRBV12-4 to TRBJ1-1, with D unclear. The CDR3 extends over 13 amino acids. V gave up 6 bases and J gave up 4 bases, with 12 bases separating them. CDR3 bases: TGTGCCAGCAGCATGGGAGGAGGCACTGAAGCTTTCTTT. It specifies CASSMGGGTEAFF.

V and J are TRBV6-4 and TRBJ1-5; TRBD1 agrees at 8 bases. Germline V lookup: CDR1 MRHNA, CDR2 SNTAGT. V shed 4 bases and J 1 base; nucleotides not matched to a gene: 3. This CDR3 region has 15 residues. The CDR3 nucleotides are TGTGCCAGCAGTGGAACAGGGGGGAGCAATCAGCCCCAGCATTTT. Its translation is CASSGTGGSNQPQHF.

The CDR3 region is CASSLSHGGQYF. CDR3 nucleotide sequence: TGTGCCAGCAGCTTGTCTCATGGCGGGCAGTACTTC. The chain is built from TRBV7-8 and TRBJ2-7, with D uncertain. Germline V CDR1 and CDR2: SGHVS, FQNEAQ. V was cut by 3 bases and J by 9 bases, with 12 bases left in between. The CDR3 extends over 12 amino acids.

The chain links TRBV28 to TRBJ2-1, with a tentative D call TRBD1 (5 bases). Trimming took off 6 bases at V and 0 bases at J, with 15 bases between the two ends. The CDR3 loop spans 16 amino acids. In germline, CDR1 is MDHEN, CDR2 SYDVKM. CDR3 bases: TGTGCCAGCAGAGGGGAAGACAGTAGCTCCTACAATGAGCAGTTCTTC. Translation: CASRGEDSSSYNEQFF.

This chain uses TRBV29-1 with TRBJ2-1; the D gene is possibly TRBD1 (5 bases). Germline values: CDR1 SQVTM, CDR2 ANQGSEA. CDR3 length: 16 amino acids. Trimming removed 7 bases from V and 1 base from J, with 20 bases in between. CDR3 residues: CSAQTRTPASYNEQFF. The DNA of the CDR3 is TGCAGCGCACAGACTCGGACACCAGCGTCCTACAATGAGCAGTTCTTC.

This chain's CDR3 is CASSLTGGKSYNEQFF. CDR3 coding DNA: TGTGCCAGCAGTTTAACAGGGGGAAAGTCCTACAATGAGCAGTTCTTC. The chain is built from TRBV7-9 and TRBJ2-1; 8 bases line up with TRBD1. Looked up from germline, CDR1 is SEHNR and CDR2 is FQNEAQ (reference sequence). This CDR3 is 16 amino acids long. After removal of 6 bases from V and 1 base from J, the junction contained 8 bases not matched to a gene.

The rearrangement uses TRBV19 and TRBJ2-3, with no clear D. The length of the CDR3 is 14 residues. Trimming cost V 1 base and J 0 bases, with 5 bases left between them. Germline loops: CDR1 LNHDA, CDR2 SQIVND (reference sequence). The CDR3 loop is CASSIATSTDTQYF. The CDR3 DNA follows: TGTGCCAGTAGTATAGCGACTAGCACAGATACGCAGTATTTT.

This clone has just one count. Germline is not matched at one junction end, which may reflect a read error. The chain employs TRBV25-1 and TRBJ1-2, with TRBD1 matching 8 bases. The CDR3 has 11 residues. From germline, CDR1 is MGHDK and CDR2 SYGVNS. This CDR3 is CASSALQGVHF. DNA for the CDR3: TGTGCCAGCAGTGCGCTACAGGGGGTCCACTTC.

The chain couples TRBV13 to TRBJ2-7; 14 positions match TRBD2. The CDR3 totals 19 residues. Germline CDR1 is PRHDT and CDR2 is FYEKMQ (reference sequence). Trimming took 5 bases from V and 0 from J; bases not matched to a gene: 12. Written as DNA, the CDR3 is TGTGCCAGCAGCCCCCTCGGGACTAGCGGGAGTAAGAGCTCCTACGAGCAGTACTTC. Translation gives CASSPLGTSGSKSSYEQYF.